This TCR beta chain was found in a study of graft-versus-host responses after intestinal transplantation. About the study: Among the recipients, all got anti-thymocyte globulin induction and then tacrolimus and steroids for about 3 years.

Sequencing was performed with immunoSEQ multiplex PCR; in TCRdb, only in-frame clones are kept and a portion is missing. This table holds about 92,000 clones, 80% to 95% found once. A note on this clone: What it recognizes is unknown.

Notes on the study in general: Marrow from the recipient contained GvH clones, some of which had appeared first in ileum or blood. Some patients had graft-donor T cell macrochimerism. In their allografts, the ratios of graft-versus-host to host-versus-graft T cell clones were high.

The CDR3 extends over 16 amino acids. The germline gives CDR1 SGHAT, CDR2 FQNNGV. J gave up 4 bases and V 4 bases, and 8 bases lay outside the gene matches. This TCR was recovered from a human donor who received an intestinal transplant. The sequencing used unstimulated CD8+ T cells sorted from spleen or lymph node cells, collected before intestinal transplant. This chain uses TRBV11-2 with TRBJ2-3; 10 bases align to TRBD2. CDR3 protein: CASSSPAGGPPDTQYF. The CDR3 bases are TGTGCCAGCAGCTCCCCAGCGGGGGGGCCCCCAGATACGCAGTATTTT.